The 13 T cell receptor beta chains below all came from one sample that was sequenced in a study of cytomegalovirus exposure and HLA in healthy donors. The PCR had 60 Vbeta and 13 Jbeta primers. Using immunoSEQ multiplex PCR, the repertoire was profiled, and TCRdb retains in-frame clones only, with some absent. The sample yields some 200,000 clones, approximately 80% seen once. What was sequenced was PBMCs. These receptors were taken from a boy aged 5-17 years in good health and CMV-seronegative.

As regards this clone: The sample has other DNA sequences that encode this CDR3 too. This chain joins TRBV7-9 and TRBJ2-7, with TRBD1 identical over 8 bases. Germline V gene lookup returns CDR1 SEHNR and CDR2 FQNEAQ (reference sequence). The CDR3 length is 16 residues. With 4 bases clipped from V and 0 bases from J, the junction kept 8 bases outside the gene matches. The CDR3: CASSSPGQGSSYEQYF. The CDR3 DNA sequence: TGTGCCAGCAGCTCCCCCGGACAGGGAAGCTCCTACGAGCAGTACTTC.

The table lists this clone with a count of one. The chain joins TRBV9 to TRBJ1-3; possible D gene TRBD1, 5 bases. The CDR3 totals 15 residues. V lost 0 bases to trimming and J lost 0 bases, with 7 bases between them. Per the germline V gene, CDR1 is SGDLS and CDR2 is YYNGEE. In DNA form, the CDR3 reads TGTGCCAGCAGCGTAGACCAGGGCTCTGGAAACACCATATATTTT. It yields the protein CASSVDQGSGNTIYF. Filled out from reference TRBV9 and TRBJ1-3, the complete variable domain reads DSGVTQTPKHLITATGQRVTLRCSPRSGDLSVYWYQQSLDQGLQFLIQYYNGEERAKGNILERFSAQQFPDLHSELNLSSLELGDSALYFCASSVDQGSGNTIYFGEGSWLTVV.

The rearrangement joins TRBV5-6 to TRBJ1-2; D might be TRBD1 (6 bases). This CDR3 region has 13 residues. V lost 5 bases and J 2 bases, leaving 10 bases between the germline ends. CDR1 is SGHDT and CDR2 is YYEEEE in the germline V gene. Here the CDR3 DNA reads TGTGCCAGCAGTACAGGGCCGAACTATGGCTACACCTTC. It yields the protein CASSTGPNYGYTF.

The chain carries TRBV6-1 and TRBJ2-3; D gene uncertain. There are 15 residues in the CDR3. Germline V gene sequence: CDR1 MNHNS, CDR2 SASEGT. Trimming took off 4 bases at V and 1 base at J, with 12 bases between the two ends. The CDR3 DNA follows: TGTGCCAGCAGTGTTAGTAGTACTGGCACAGATACGCAGTATTTT. Residues: CASSVSSTGTDTQYF.

This clone occurred once. V and J are TRBV10-3 and TRBJ1-2, with 9 bases matching TRBD1. Trimming at V came to 10 bases and at J to 5 bases, leaving 5 bases not matched to a gene. CDR1 is ENHRY and CDR2 is SYGVKD in the germline V gene. The CDR3 sequence is 12 residues long. CDR3 protein: CATLTGGYGYTF. CDR3 bases: TGTGCCACCTTGACAGGGGGTTATGGCTACACCTTC.

For this clone: One end of the junction fails to match germline, which may point to a read error. The gene calls are TRBV6-6 and TRBJ1-1, with a possible D match to TRBD1 (6 bases). This CDR3 comprises 15 residues. Germline CDR1 and CDR2: MNHNY and SVGAGI (reference sequence). As DNA, the CDR3 is TGTGCCAGCAGTGACTCGACAGGTATGAACACTGAAGCTTTCTTT. Translation: CASSDSTGMNTEAFF.

This clone was seen a handful of times. The chain employs TRBV11-3 and TRBJ1-6, with D possibly matching TRBD1 (5 bases). V lost 5 bases and J lost 10, with 21 bases in between. The CDR3 has 16 residues. In germline, CDR1 is SGHNT, CDR2 YENEEA. The CDR3 spells CASSGPGTGVPSPLHF. In DNA, the CDR3 is TGTGCCAGCAGCGGACCCGGGACTGGTGTACCGTCACCCCTCCACTTT.

J is TRBJ1-5 and V is TRBV9; no firm D call. The ends were cut back, 0 bases at V and 0 bases at J, with 7 bases in the middle. Germline V CDR1 and CDR2: SGDLS, YYNGEE. This CDR3 is built from 15 residues. CDR3 sequence (DNA): TGTGCCAGCAGCGTAGACAGCTATAGCAATCAGCCCCAGCATTTT. Translating it yields CASSVDSYSNQPQHF.

The chain combines TRBV19 with TRBJ2-2, with 14 bases that match TRBD2. The germline gives CDR1 LNHDA, CDR2 SQIVND (reference sequence). This CDR3 is built from 17 residues. Unmatched junction bases numbered 8, after V lost 4 bases and J lost 7 bases. Here the CDR3 DNA reads TGTGCCAGTAGTAAAGGGACTAGCGGGAGAGGAGTCGGGGAGCTGTTTTTT. It encodes CASSKGTSGRGVGELFF. Using reference TRBV19 and TRBJ2-2 for the parts outside the CDR3, the full variable domain is DGGITQSPKYLFRKEGQNVTLSCEQNLNHDAMYWYRQDPGQGLRLIYYSQIVNDFQKGDIAEGYSVSREKKESFPLTVTSAQKNPTAFYLCASSKGTSGRGVGELFFGEGSRLTVL.

The table lists this clone with a count of one. V and J are TRBV11-2 and TRBJ1-1; 8 positions agree with TRBD1. In germline, CDR1 is SGHAT, CDR2 FQNNGV. There are 17 residues in the CDR3. V shed 0 bases and J 3 bases; nucleotides not matched to a gene: 9. CDR3 DNA: TGTGCCAGCAGCTTAGAAGTGACAGGGGTAGTCGACACTGAAGCTTTCTTT. This translates into CASSLEVTGVVDTEAFF.

The gene calls are TRBV5-1 and TRBJ2-2, with D possibly being TRBD1 (6 bases). The V gene lost 8 bases and the J gene lost 1 base, with 9 bases spanning the gap. Germline V gene lookup returns CDR1 SGHRS and CDR2 YFSETQ. The CDR3 sequence is 13 residues long. CDR3: CASSGQNTGELFF. The CDR3 region has the DNA TGCGCCAGTTCGGGACAGAACACCGGGGAGCTGTTTTTT.

The chain couples TRBV14 to TRBJ1-4, with D unclear. V was clipped by 1 base and J by 2 bases, with 8 bases between them. CDR1 is SGHDN, CDR2 FVKESK, per germline. The CDR3 length is 15 residues. The CDR3, as DNA: TGTGCCAGCAGCCAAGCGGGGAACACTAATGAAAAACTGTTTTTT. As protein: CASSQAGNTNEKLFF.

The genes are TRBV9 and TRBJ2-1; 7 bases map to TRBD1. Germline V gene data show CDR1 as SGDLS and CDR2 as YYNGEE. The V segment lost 3 bases and the J segment 5 bases; nucleotides outside the gene matches: 8. This CDR3 is 15 amino acids long. CDR3 nucleotides: TGTGCCAGCAGCGCCTCCCTGGGACAGAACAATGAGCAGTTCTTC. Its translation is CASSASLGQNNEQFF. The whole variable domain, remainder taken from reference TRBV9 and TRBJ2-1, is DSGVTQTPKHLITATGQRVTLRCSPRSGDLSVYWYQQSLDQGLQFLIQYYNGEERAKGNILERFSAQQFPDLHSELNLSSLELGDSALYFCASSASLGQNNEQFFGPGTRLTVL.